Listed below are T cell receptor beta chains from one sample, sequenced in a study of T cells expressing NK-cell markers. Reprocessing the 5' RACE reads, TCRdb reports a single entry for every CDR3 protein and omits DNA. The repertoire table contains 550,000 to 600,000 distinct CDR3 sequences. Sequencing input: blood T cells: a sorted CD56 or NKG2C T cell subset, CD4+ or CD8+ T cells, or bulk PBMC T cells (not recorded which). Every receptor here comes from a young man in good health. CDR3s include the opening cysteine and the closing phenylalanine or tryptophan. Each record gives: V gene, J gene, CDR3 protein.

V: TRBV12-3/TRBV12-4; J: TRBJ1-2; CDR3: CASSSWTNYGYTF
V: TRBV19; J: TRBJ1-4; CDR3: CASSSMANEKLFF
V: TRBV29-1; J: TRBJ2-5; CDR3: CSWGTGRAGETQYF
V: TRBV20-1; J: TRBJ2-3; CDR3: CSAIRGLGTDTQYF
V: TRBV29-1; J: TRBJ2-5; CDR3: CSVGTDRKRETQYF
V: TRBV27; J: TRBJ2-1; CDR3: CASSLSVGGPVEQFF
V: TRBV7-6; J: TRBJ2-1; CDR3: CASSLALAGLSYNEQFF
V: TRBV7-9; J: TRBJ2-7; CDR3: CASSAMTGIDLYEQYF
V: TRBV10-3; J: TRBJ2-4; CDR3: CAISDPTGAKNIQYF
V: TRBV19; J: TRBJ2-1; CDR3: CASSIGGLAGDNEQFF
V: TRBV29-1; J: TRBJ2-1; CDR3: CSVEVFGTGEYNEQFF
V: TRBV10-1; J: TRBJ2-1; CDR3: CASSHAGVGYNEQFF
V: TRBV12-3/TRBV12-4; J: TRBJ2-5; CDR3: CASSPGTEETQYF
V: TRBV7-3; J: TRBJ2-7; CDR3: CASSSGHATYEQYF
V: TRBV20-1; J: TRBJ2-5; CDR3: CSATEVGTQYF
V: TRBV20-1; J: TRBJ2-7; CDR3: CSASEFWEGLYEQYF
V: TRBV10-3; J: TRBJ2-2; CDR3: CAISESRDFFYGELFF
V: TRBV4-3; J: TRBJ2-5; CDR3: CASSQGHRQGGQETQYF
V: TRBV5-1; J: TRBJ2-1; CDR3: CASSTSPGLAGYNEQFF
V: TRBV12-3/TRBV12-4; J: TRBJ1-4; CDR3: CASSDGRGATNEKLFF
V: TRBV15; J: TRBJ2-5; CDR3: CATSGLSGTEYEETQYF
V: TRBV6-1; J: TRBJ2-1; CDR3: CASSPSGRNYNEQFF
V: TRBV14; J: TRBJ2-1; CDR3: CASSQEAGRQFF
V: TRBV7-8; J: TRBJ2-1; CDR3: CASSPRTGSTFF
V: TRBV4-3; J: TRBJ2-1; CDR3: CASSQVRVTEQFF
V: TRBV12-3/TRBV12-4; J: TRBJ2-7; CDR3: CASSLSPWRGSEQYF
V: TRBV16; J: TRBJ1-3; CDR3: CASSQLDRAAGNTIYF
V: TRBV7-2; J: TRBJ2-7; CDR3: CASSPRVSPERQYF
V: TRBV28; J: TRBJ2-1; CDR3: CASISLAKSYNEQFF
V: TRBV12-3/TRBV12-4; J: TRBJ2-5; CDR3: CASSFAGGVETQYF
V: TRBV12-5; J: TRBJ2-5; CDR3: CASGLAAGQGETQYF
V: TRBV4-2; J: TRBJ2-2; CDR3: CASSQAASGNTGELFF
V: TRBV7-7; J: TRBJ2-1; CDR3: CASSPRLAGGYNEQFF
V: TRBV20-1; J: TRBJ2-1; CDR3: CSARTPGLSLFF
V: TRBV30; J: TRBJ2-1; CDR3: CAWSVLPVAGGRLNEQFF
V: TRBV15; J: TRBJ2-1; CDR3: CATSLRGVAHNEQFF
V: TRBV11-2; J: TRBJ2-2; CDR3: CASSLDRINQAGELFF
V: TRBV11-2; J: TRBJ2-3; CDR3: CASSNTAAGDSSTDTQYF
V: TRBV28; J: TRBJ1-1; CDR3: CASSLSSGRTEAFF
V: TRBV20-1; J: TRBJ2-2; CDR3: CSAIGLQRSGSSNTGELFF
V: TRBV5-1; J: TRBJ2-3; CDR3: CASRRDGDTQYF
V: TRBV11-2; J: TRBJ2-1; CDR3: CASSPYHGGGYNEQFF
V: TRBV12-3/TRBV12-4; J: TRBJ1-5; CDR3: CASSKSPGPHYSNQPQHF
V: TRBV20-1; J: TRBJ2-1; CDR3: CSACPGQGYNEQFF
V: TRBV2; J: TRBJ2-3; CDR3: CASSVGGQAQYF
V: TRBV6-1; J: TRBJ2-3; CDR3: CASTKGRGISTDTQYF
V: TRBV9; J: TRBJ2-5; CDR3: CASTRGPGQETQYF
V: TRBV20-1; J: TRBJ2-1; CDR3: CSAGTGFYNEQFF
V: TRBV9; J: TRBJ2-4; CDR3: CASSVEALAGGPMNIQYF
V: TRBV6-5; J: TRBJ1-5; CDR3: CASRAYGTQYTQPQHF
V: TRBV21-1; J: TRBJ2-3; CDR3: CASSKCKTSTDTQYF
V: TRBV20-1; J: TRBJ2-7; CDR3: CSARPDTYPYEQYF
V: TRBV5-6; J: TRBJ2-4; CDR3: CASSWGRDYDIQYF
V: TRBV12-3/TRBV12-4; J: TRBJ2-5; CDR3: CASRLGTSGSRETQYF
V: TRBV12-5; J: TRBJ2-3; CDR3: CASGLRSGRWTDTQYF
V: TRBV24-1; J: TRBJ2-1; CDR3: CATSETNEQFF
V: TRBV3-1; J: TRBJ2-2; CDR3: CASSQERGRASNTGELFF